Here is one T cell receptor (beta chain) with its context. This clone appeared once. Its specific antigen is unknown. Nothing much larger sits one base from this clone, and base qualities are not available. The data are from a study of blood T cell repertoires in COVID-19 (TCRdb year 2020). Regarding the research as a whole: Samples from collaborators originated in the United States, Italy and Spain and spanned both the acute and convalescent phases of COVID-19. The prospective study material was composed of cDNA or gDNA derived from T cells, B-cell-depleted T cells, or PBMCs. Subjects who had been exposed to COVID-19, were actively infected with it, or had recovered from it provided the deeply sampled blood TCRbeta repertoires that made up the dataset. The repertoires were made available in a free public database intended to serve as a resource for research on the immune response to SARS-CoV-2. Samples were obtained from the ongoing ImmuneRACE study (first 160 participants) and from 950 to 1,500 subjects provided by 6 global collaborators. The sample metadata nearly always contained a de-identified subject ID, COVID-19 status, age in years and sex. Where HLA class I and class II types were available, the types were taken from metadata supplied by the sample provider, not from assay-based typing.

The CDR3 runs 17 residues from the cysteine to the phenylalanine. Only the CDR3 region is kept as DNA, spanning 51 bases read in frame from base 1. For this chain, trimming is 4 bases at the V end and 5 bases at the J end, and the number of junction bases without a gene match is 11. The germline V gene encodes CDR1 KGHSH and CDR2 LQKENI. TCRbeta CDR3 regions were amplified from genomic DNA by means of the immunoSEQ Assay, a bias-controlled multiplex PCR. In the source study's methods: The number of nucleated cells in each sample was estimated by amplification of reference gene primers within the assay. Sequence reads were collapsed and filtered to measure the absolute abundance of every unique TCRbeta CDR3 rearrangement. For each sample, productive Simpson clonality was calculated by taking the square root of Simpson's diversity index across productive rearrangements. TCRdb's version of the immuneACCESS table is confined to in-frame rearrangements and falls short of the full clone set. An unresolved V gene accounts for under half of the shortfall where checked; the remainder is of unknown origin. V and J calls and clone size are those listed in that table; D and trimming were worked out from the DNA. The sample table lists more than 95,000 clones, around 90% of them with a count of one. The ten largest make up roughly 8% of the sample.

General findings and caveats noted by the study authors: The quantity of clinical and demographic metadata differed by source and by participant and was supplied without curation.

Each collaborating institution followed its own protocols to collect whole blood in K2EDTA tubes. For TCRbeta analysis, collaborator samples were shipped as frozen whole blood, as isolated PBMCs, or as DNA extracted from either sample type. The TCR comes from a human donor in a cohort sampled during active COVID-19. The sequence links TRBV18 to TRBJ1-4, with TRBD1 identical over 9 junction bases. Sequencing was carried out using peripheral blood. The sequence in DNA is TGTGCCAGCTCACTCTGGGGGTCCGGGACAGGGAATGAAAAACTGTTTTTT. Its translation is CASSLWGSGTGNEKLFF.